Sequencing of this TCR beta chain was carried out in a study of T cells in localized non-small cell lung cancer. The study, taken as a whole, reports: Overall survival was longer when the density of T cells in the blood was higher. A median of 57 clones ranked among the top 100 in tumor appeared in adjacent lung. Adjacent uninvolved lung tissue had the highest T cell clonality, exceeding tumor. Tumor samples were not multi-region, leaving intratumor heterogeneity unexcluded.

The repertoire was sequenced with immunoSEQ multiplex PCR; TCRdb's copy has only in-frame clones and lacks some. Among approximately 15,000 clones, 90% were seen once, and the ten largest hold less than 1.5%. In the case of this clone: Its antigen is as yet unknown.

V trimming: 7 bases; J trimming: 5 bases; junction bases outside the gene matches: 11. Germline V gene data show CDR1 as LNHDA and CDR2 as SQIVND (reference sequence). The CDR3 runs to 16 residues. This chain connects TRBV19 to TRBJ1-4, with TRBD1 matching 9 bases. The receptor was derived from a woman aged 40-69 years with stage III lung adenocarcinoma. Sequenced here: peripheral blood mononuclear cells, sampled before any cancer treatment. The CDR3 DNA is TGTGCCAGTACCCGAACAGGGGGCGCGGAAAATGAAAAACTGTTTTTT. This translates into CASTRTGGAENEKLFF. Variable domain in full (rest from reference TRBV19 and TRBJ1-4): DGGITQSPKYLFRKEGQNVTLSCEQNLNHDAMYWYRQDPGQGLRLIYYSQIVNDFQKGDIAEGYSVSREKKESFPLTVTSAQKNPTAFYLCASTRTGGAENEKLFFGSGTQLSVL.